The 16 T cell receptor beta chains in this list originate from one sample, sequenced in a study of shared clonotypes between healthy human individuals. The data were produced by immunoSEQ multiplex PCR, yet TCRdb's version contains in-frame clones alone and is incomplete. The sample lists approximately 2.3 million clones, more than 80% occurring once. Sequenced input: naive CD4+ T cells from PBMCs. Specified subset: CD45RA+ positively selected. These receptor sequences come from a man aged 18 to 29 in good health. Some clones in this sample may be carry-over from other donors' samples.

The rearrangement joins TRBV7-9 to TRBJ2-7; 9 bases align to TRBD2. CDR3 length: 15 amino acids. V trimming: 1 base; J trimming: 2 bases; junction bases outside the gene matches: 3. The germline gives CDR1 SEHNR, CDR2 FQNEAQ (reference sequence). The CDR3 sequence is CASSLGLAVTYEQYF. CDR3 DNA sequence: TGTGCCAGCAGCTTAGGACTAGCGGTTACCTACGAGCAGTACTTC. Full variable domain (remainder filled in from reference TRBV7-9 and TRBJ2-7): DTGVSQNPRHKITKRGQNVTFRCDPISEHNRLYWYRQTLGQGPEFLTYFQNEAQLEKSRLLSDRFSAERPKGSFSTLEIQRTEQGDSAMYLCASSLGLAVTYEQYFGPGTRLTVT.

CDR3 amino acids: CASTVGRMNTEAFF. CDR3 DNA: TGTGCCAGCACCGTTGGACGGATGAACACTGAAGCTTTCTTT. This chain uses TRBV7-9 with TRBJ1-1; D is ambiguous. V lost 7 bases and J 0 bases, leaving 12 bases between the germline ends. From germline, CDR1 is SEHNR and CDR2 FQNEAQ (reference sequence). The CDR3 is 14 residues long.

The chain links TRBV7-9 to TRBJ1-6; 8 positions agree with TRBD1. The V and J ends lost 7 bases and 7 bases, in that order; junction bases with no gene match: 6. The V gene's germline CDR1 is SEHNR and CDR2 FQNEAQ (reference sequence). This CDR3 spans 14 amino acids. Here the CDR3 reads CASIPQGANSPLHF. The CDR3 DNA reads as TGTGCCAGCATCCCCCAGGGGGCGAATTCACCCCTCCACTTT.

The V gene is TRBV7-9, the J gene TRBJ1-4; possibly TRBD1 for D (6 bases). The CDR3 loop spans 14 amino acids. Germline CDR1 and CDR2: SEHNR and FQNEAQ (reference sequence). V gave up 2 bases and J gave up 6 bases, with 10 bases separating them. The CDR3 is CASSLSGADEKLFF. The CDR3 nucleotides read TGTGCCAGCAGCTTATCAGGGGCGGATGAAAAACTGTTTTTT.

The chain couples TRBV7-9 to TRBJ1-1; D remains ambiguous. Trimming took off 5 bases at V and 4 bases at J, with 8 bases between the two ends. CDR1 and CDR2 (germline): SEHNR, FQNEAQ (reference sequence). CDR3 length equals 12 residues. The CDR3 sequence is CASSMSGTEAFF. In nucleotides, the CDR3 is TGTGCCAGCAGCATGAGTGGCACTGAAGCTTTCTTT.

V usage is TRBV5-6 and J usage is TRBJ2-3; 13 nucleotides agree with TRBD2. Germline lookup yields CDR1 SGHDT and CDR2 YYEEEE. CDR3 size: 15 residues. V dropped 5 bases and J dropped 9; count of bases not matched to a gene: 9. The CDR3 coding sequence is TGTGCCAGCAGTGGACTAGCGGGAGTTCGAAGCACGCAGTATTTT. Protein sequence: CASSGLAGVRSTQYF.

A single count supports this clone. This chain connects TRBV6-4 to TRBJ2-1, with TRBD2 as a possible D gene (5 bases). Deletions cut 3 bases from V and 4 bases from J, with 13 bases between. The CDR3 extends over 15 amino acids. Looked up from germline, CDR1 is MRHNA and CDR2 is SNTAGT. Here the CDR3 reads CASSELLGSYNEQFF. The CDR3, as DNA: TGTGCCAGCAGTGAGCTACTAGGGAGTTACAATGAGCAGTTCTTC.

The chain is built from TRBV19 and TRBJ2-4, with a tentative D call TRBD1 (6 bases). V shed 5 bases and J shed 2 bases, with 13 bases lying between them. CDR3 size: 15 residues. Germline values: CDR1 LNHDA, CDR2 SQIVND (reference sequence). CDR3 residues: CASSSRGRTKNIQYF. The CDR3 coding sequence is TGTGCCAGTAGTTCCAGGGGCCGGACCAAAAACATTCAGTACTTC.

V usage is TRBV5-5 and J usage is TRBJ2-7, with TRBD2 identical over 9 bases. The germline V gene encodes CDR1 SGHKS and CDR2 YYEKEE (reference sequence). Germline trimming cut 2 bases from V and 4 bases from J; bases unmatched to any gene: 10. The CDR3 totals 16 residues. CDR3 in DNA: TGTGCCAGCAGCTTTTCTCTTAGCGGGAGTAATTACGAGCAGTACTTC. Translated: CASSFSLSGSNYEQYF.

CDR3 loop: CASSSELTGNTGELFF. For the CDR3, the DNA is TGTGCCAGCAGTTCCGAATTAACAGGGAACACCGGGGAGCTGTTTTTT. The chain has TRBV28 and TRBJ2-2; perhaps TRBD1 as D (5 bases). Deletions cut 4 bases from V and 1 base from J, with 13 bases between. The CDR3 loop spans 16 amino acids. The germline CDR1 and CDR2 sequences are MDHEN and SYDVKM.

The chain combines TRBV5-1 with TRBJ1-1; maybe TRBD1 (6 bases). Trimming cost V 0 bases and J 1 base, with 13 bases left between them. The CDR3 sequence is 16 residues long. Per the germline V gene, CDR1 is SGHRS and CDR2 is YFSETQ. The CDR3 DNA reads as TGCGCCAGCAGCTTGGTGGGGGGCGAGGGGAACACTGAAGCTTTCTTT. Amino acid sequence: CASSLVGGEGNTEAFF.

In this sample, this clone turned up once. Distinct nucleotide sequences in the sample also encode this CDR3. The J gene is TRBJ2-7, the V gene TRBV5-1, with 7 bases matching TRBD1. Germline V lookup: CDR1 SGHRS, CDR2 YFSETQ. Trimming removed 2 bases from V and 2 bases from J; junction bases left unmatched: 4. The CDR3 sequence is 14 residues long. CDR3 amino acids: CASSLGQAPYEQYF. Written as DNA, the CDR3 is TGCGCCAGCAGCTTAGGACAGGCCCCCTACGAGCAGTACTTC.

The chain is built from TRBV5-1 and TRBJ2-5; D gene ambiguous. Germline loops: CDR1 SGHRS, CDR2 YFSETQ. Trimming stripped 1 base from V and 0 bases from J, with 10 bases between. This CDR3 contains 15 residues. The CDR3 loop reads CASSLRIGYQETQYF. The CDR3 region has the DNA TGCGCCAGCAGCTTGCGGATCGGGTACCAAGAGACCCAGTACTTC. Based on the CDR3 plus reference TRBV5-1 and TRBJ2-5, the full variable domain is KAGVTQTPRYLIKTRGQQVTLSCSPISGHRSVSWYQQTPGQGLQFLFEYFSETQRNKGNFPGRFSGRQFSNSRSEMNVSTLELGDSALYLCASSLRIGYQETQYFGPGTRLLVL.

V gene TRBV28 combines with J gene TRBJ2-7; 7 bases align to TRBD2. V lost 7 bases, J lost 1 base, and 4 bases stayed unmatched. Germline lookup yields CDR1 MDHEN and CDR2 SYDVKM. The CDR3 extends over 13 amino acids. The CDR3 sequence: CASMGGGSYEQYF. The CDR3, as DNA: TGTGCCAGCATGGGGGGAGGGTCCTACGAGCAGTACTTC.

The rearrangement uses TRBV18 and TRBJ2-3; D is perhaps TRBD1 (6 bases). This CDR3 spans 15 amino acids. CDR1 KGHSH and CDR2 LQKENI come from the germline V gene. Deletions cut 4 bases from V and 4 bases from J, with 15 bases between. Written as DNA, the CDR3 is TGTGCCAGCTCACTTAACAGGGATGTGGCAGATACGCAGTATTTT. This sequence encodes CASSLNRDVADTQYF.

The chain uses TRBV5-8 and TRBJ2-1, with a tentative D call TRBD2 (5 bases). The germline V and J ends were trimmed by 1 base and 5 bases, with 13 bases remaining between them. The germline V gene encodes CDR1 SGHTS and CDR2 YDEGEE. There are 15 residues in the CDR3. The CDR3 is CASSLFLAIHNEQFF. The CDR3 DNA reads TGTGCCAGCAGCTTGTTTCTAGCAATCCACAATGAGCAGTTCTTC.